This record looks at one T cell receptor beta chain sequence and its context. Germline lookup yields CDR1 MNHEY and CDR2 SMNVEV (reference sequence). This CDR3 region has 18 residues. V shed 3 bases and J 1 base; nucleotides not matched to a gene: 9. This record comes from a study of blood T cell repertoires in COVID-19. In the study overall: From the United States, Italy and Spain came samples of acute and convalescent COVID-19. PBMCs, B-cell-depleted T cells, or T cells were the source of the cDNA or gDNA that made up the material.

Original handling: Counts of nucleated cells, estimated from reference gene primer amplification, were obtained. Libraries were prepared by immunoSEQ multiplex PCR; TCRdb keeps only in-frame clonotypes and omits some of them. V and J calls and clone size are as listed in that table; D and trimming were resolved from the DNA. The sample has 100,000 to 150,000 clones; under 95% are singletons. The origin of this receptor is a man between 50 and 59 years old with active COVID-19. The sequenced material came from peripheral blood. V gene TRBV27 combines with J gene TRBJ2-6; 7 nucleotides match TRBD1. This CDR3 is CASSFKGDRASGANVLTF. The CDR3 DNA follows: TGTGCCAGCAGTTTTAAGGGGGACAGAGCTTCTGGGGCCAACGTCCTGACTTTC. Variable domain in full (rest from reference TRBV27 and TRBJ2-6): EAQVTQNPRYLITVTGKKLTVTCSQNMNHEYMSWYRQDPGLGLRQIYYSMNVEVTDKGDVPEGYKVSRKEKRNFPLILESPSPNQTSLYFCASSFKGDRASGANVLTFGAGSRLTVL.